A single sample gave rise to the 6 T cell receptor beta chains below, sequenced in a study of T cell responses to AZD1222 COVID-19 vaccine. Assay used: immunoSEQ multiplex PCR; TCRdb lists only in-frame clones, some missing. This table has 180,000 or so clones, about 91% appearing once. The starting material was peripheral blood, obtained 28 days after the second AZD1222 dose. Receptors were obtained from an adult who received the AZD1222 COVID-19 vaccine.

The genes are TRBV28 and TRBJ2-5, with a tentative D call TRBD1 (6 bases). From germline, CDR1 is MDHEN and CDR2 SYDVKM. The CDR3 consists of 11 residues. Between the trimmed V and J ends, which lost 2 bases and 10 bases, there was a span of 8 bases. The CDR3, as DNA: TGTGCCAGCAGTTTAAAGGGGGTCCAGTACTTC. This codes for CASSLKGVQYF.

This chain uses TRBV5-4 with TRBJ1-2; the match to TRBD1 covers 8 bases. The CDR3 has 15 residues. CDR1 and CDR2 (germline): SGHNT, YYREEE (reference sequence). J gave up 4 bases and V 4 bases, and 9 bases lay outside the gene matches. This chain's CDR3 is CASSPQQGGLYGYTF. The CDR3 region has the DNA TGTGCCAGCAGCCCTCAACAGGGGGGGCTCTATGGCTACACCTTC.

The rearrangement links TRBV24-1 to TRBJ2-3; weak D call: TRBD1 (6 bases). The CDR3 runs 15 residues. Deletions cut 5 bases from V and 1 base from J, with 12 bases between. CDR1 is KGHDR, CDR2 SFDVKD, per germline. Here the CDR3 reads CATSGQGWGTDTQYF. The DNA for the CDR3 is TGTGCCACCAGTGGTCAGGGGTGGGGCACAGATACGCAGTATTTT.

The gene calls are TRBV27 and TRBJ2-1, with 8 nucleotides matching TRBD2. The germline gives CDR1 MNHEY, CDR2 SMNVEV (reference sequence). The CDR3 extends over 15 amino acids. Trimming removed 3 bases from V and 2 bases from J; junction bases left unmatched: 3. In nucleotides, the CDR3 is TGTGCCAGCAGTTTCTCTAGCGGGCCCTACAATGAGCAGTTCTTC. It yields the protein CASSFSSGPYNEQFF.

The V call is TRBV5-1, the J call TRBJ1-1, with a tentative D call TRBD1 (5 bases). Germline V CDR1 and CDR2: SGHRS, YFSETQ. Trimming took off 3 bases at V and 4 bases at J, with 10 bases between the two ends. There are 13 residues in the CDR3. In nucleotides, the CDR3 is TGCGCCAGCAGCTCCGAAGGGGTCACTGAAGCTTTCTTT. This translates into CASSSEGVTEAFF.

The J gene is TRBJ2-2, the V gene TRBV6-4; 7 nucleotides match TRBD1. Per germline, CDR1 MRHNA and CDR2 SNTAGT. V was clipped by 6 bases and J by 4 bases; unmatched bases: 17. This CDR3 comprises 18 residues. The CDR3 DNA reads TGTGCCAGCAGCGTCGCCTTTGAGGCGACAGGGAGCACCGGGGAGCTGTTTTTT. This encodes CASSVAFEATGSTGELFF.